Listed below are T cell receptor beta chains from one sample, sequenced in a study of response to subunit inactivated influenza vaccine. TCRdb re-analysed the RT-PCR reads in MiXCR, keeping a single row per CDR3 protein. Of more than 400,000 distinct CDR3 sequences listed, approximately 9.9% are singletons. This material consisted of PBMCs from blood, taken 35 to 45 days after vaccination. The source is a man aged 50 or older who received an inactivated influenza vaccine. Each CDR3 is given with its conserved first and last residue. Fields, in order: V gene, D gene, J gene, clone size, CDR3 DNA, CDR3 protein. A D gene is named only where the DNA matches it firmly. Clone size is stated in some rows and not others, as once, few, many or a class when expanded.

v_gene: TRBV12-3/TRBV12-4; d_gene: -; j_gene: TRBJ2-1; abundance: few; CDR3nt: TGTGCCAGCAGTTTCGGACTTACCTACAATGAGCAGTTCTTC; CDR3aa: CASSFGLTYNEQFF
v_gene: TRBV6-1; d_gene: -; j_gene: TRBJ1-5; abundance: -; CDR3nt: TGTGCCAGTAAGAGCACGATCAATCAGCCCCAGCATTTT; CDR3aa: CASKSTINQPQHF
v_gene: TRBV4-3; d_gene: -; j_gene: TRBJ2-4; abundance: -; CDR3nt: TGCGCCAGCAGCCAAGAACAGGGTGGAGCCAAAAACATTCAGTACTTC; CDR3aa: CASSQEQGGAKNIQYF
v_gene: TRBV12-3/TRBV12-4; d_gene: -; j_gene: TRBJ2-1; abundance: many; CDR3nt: TGTGCCAGCAGTCCCGGGACATCCCTGTTGGATGAGCAGTTCTTC; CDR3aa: CASSPGTSLLDEQFF
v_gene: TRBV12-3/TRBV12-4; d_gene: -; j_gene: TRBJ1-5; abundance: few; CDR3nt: TGTGCCAGCAGTTTGGACAGTTCTGAGTCCCAGCATTTT; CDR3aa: CASSLDSSESQHF
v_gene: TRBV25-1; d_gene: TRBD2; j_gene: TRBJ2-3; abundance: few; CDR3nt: TGTGCCAGCACCTCCCAGCGGGGGAGGGCAGATACGCAGTATTTT; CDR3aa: CASTSQRGRADTQYF
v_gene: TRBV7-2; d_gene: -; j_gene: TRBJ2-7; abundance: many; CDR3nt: TGTGCCAGCAGCTTAGTGGCGGGACCCAGCTCCTACGAGCAGTACTTC; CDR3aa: CASSLVAGPSSYEQYF
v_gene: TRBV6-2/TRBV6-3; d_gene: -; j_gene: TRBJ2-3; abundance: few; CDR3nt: TGTGCCAGCAGTGACCAAGCGGCAGGCCGGGGCCGGTATTTT; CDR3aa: CASSDQAAGRGRYF
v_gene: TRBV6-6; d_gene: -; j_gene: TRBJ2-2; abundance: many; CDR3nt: TGTGCCAGCACCCACACCGGGGAGCTGTTTTTT; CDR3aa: CASTHTGELFF
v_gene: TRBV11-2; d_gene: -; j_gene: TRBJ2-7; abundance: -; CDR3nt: TGTGCCAGCAGCTTAACGGCACGCGACTCCTACGAGCAGTACTTC; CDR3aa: CASSLTARDSYEQYF
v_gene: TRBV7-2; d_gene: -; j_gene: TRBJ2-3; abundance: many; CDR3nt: TGTGCCAGCAGCCGGCGTGAAGGCACAGATACGCAGTATTTT; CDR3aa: CASSRREGTDTQYF
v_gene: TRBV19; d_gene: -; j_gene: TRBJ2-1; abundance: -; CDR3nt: TGTGCCAGCCGGGGCAGGGGCTCCTACAATGAGCAGTTCTTC; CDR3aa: CASRGRGSYNEQFF
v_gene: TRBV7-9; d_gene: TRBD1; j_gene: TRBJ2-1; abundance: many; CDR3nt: TGTGCCAGCAGCTACAGGGGGGACAATGAGCAGTTCTTC; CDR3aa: CASSYRGDNEQFF
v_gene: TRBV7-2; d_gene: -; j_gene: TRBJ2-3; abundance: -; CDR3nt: TGTGCCAGCAGCCCTGGACTCAAAGATACGCAGTATTTT; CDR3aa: CASSPGLKDTQYF
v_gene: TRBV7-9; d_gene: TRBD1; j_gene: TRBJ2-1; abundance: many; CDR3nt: TGTGCCAGCAGCTTGGGACAGGGGGCTTTTGAGCAGTTCTTC; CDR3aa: CASSLGQGAFEQFF
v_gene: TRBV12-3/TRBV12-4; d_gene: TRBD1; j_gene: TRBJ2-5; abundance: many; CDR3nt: TGTGCCAGCAGTTTAAACCGTTCGGACAGGGTTTGCTTC; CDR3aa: CASSLNRSDRVCF